The TCR beta chain described here comes from a study of OX40 agonist ivuxolimab in advanced cancers. Per the germline V gene, CDR1 is KGHSH and CDR2 is LQKENI. V dropped 6 bases and J dropped 3 bases, with 11 bases sitting between them. The CDR3 has 13 amino acids. The data were produced by immunoSEQ multiplex PCR, yet TCRdb's version contains in-frame clones alone and is incomplete. This table holds about 74,000 clones, 84% found once. Specimen: CD4+ or CD8+ T cells sorted from blood, collected in a trial of the OX40 agonist ivuxolimab. The J gene is TRBJ1-1, the V gene TRBV18; weak D call: TRBD1 (5 bases). This sequence was found in an adult with an advanced solid tumor such as melanoma, head and neck, liver or kidney cancer. The CDR3 DNA reads TGTGCCAGCTCCGCGGGCAGGGACACTGAAGCTTTCTTT. Protein sequence: CASSAGRDTEAFF.